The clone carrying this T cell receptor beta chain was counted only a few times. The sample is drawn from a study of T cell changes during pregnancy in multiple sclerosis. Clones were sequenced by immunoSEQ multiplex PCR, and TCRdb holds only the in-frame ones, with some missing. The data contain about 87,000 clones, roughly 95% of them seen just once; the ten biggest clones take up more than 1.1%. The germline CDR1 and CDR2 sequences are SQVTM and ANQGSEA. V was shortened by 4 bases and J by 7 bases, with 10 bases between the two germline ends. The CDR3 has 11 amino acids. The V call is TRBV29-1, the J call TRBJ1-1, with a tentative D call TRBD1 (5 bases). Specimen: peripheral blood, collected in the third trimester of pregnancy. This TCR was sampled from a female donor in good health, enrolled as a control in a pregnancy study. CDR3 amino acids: CSVGGEIEAFF. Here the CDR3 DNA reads TGCAGCGTTGGGGGGGAGATTGAAGCTTTCTTT. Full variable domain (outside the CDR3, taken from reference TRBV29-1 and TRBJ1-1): SAVISQKPSRDICQRGTSLTIQCQVDSQVTMMFWYRQQPGQSLTLIATANQGSEATYESGFVIDKFPISRPNLTFSTLTVSNMSPEDSSIYLCSVGGEIEAFFGQGTRLTVV.